These 17 T cell receptor beta chains came from one sample sequenced in a study of blood T cell repertoires in COVID-19. The protocol was immunoSEQ multiplex PCR, while the TCRdb copy is restricted to in-frame clones and leaves out a portion. Of over 120,000 clones in the sample, roughly 76% are singletons; the top ten hold roughly 9%. Source material: peripheral blood. The receptors here all came from a woman aged 45 to 65 with active or convalescent COVID-19.

The chain employs TRBV6-5 and TRBJ2-7, with 10 bases aligning to TRBD1. The CDR3 consists of 14 residues. CDR1 is MNHEY, CDR2 SVGAGI, per germline. J lost 4 bases, V lost 7 bases, and 7 bases had no gene match. The CDR3 DNA is TGTGCCAGCACCCCGGACAGGGGGGGATACGAGCAGTACTTC. It is translated as CASTPDRGGYEQYF.

This clone was observed a handful of times. This chain uses TRBV24-1 with TRBJ2-7, with 10 bases lining up with TRBD1. The CDR3 loop spans 15 amino acids. Trimming took 5 bases from V and 5 from J; bases not matched to a gene: 8. Germline CDR1 and CDR2: KGHDR and SFDVKD. CDR3: CATSASGTGEHEQYF. Written as DNA, the CDR3 is TGTGCCACCAGTGCATCTGGGACAGGGGAACACGAGCAGTACTTC.

A single count supports this clone. The chain has TRBV7-2 and TRBJ2-3; 7 bases map to TRBD1. Per germline, CDR1 SGHTA and CDR2 FQGNSA. V lost 3 bases to trimming and J lost 0 bases; unmatched junction nucleotides: 3. This CDR3 comprises 15 residues. The CDR3 bases are TGTGCCAGCAGCTTCGGACAGGCTAGCACAGATACGCAGTATTTT. Its protein is CASSFGQASTDTQYF.

J is TRBJ1-5 and V is TRBV6-2 or TRBV6-3, with D maybe TRBD1 (6 bases). Germline CDR1 reads MNHEY; CDR2 reads SVGEGT. Trimming cost V 4 bases and J 1 base, with 11 bases left between them. CDR3 length equals 15 residues. This CDR3 reads CASSSPGQSNQPQHF. DNA for the CDR3: TGTGCCAGCAGTTCCCCCGGACAGAGCAATCAGCCCCAGCATTTT.

The chain has TRBV6-5 and TRBJ1-1, with D maybe TRBD1 (6 bases). Germline lookup yields CDR1 MNHEY and CDR2 SVGAGI. The CDR3 is 14 residues long. V gave up 0 bases and J gave up 6 bases, with 11 bases separating them. The CDR3 region is CASSYSGQIPEAFF. The CDR3 coding sequence is TGTGCCAGCAGTTACTCCGGACAGATCCCTGAAGCTTTCTTT.

The genes are TRBV5-6 and TRBJ2-1; D perhaps matches TRBD1 (5 bases). The CDR3 is made up of 13 amino acids. Germline loops: CDR1 SGHDT, CDR2 YYEEEE. The V gene lost 2 bases and the J gene lost 9 bases, with 12 bases spanning the gap. The CDR3 here is CASSLPGSGEQFF. The CDR3 bases are TGTGCCAGCAGCTTACCAGGGTCTGGTGAGCAGTTCTTC.

The V and J genes are TRBV30 and TRBJ1-1; D is unresolved. The CDR3 consists of 11 residues. Trimming removed 1 base at V and 10 bases at J, with 10 bases between. From germline, CDR1 is GTSNPN and CDR2 SVGIG (reference sequence). Written as DNA, the CDR3 is TGTGCCTGGAGTGCCCCTCCGGTAGCTTTCTTT. This translates into CAWSAPPVAFF.

The chain couples TRBV6-5 to TRBJ1-5; D is perhaps TRBD1 (5 bases). In germline, CDR1 is MNHEY, CDR2 SVGAGI. Trimming cost V 6 bases and J 7 bases, with 13 bases left between them. There are 13 residues in the CDR3. The CDR3, as DNA: TGTGCCAGCAGCCGCGGGGCCGCCCAGCCCCAGCATTTT. This translates into CASSRGAAQPQHF.

The rearrangement joins TRBV3-1 (or the pseudogene TRBV3-2) to TRBJ2-3, with D possibly being TRBD1 (6 bases). The germline gives CDR1 LGHDT, CDR2 YNNKEL (reference sequence). The CDR3 loop spans 14 amino acids. V lost 5 bases, J lost 0 bases, and 9 bases lay in between. CDR3: CASSGTGSTDTQYF. In nucleotides, the CDR3 is TGTGCCAGCAGCGGTACAGGGAGCACAGATACGCAGTATTTT.

This clone came up a few times. The V gene is TRBV5-1, the J gene TRBJ2-3; 10 positions agree with TRBD2. Germline V gene lookup returns CDR1 SGHRS and CDR2 YFSETQ. CDR3 size: 15 residues. The ends lost 2 bases at V and 4 bases at J; junction bases unmatched: 4. The CDR3, as DNA: TGCGCCAGCAGCTTCGGGACTAGCGTCCCAGATACGCAGTATTTT. The encoded protein is CASSFGTSVPDTQYF.

The genes are TRBV5-1 and TRBJ1-6; no firm D call. Germline V gene lookup returns CDR1 SGHRS and CDR2 YFSETQ. The CDR3 is made up of 16 amino acids. V dropped 0 bases and J dropped 7 bases, with 14 bases sitting between them. This CDR3 is CASSLGDRTGNSPLHF. Written as DNA, the CDR3 is TGCGCCAGCAGCTTGGGGGATAGGACTGGGAATTCACCCCTCCACTTT.

The rearrangement uses TRBV11-2 and TRBJ1-2; D is unclear. CDR1 and CDR2 (germline): SGHAT, FQNNGV. Trimming stripped 1 base from V and 8 bases from J, with 14 bases between. This CDR3 has 14 amino acids. The CDR3 nucleotides read TGTGCCAGCAGCTTAGTCGACGGAGTGACGGGCTACACCTTC. Translated, it gives CASSLVDGVTGYTF.

CDR3 bases: TGTGCCAGCAGTTGGGGAGTAAATCAGCCCCAGCATTTT. This encodes CASSWGVNQPQHF. V is TRBV6-6 and J is TRBJ1-5; no reliable D call. Trimming took off 4 bases at V and 4 bases at J, with 8 bases between the two ends. Germline loops: CDR1 MNHNY, CDR2 SVGAGI (reference sequence). The CDR3 runs to 13 residues.

In its sample, this clone was seen a few times. V usage is TRBV4-2 and J usage is TRBJ1-5; perhaps TRBD1 as D (5 bases). The germline V gene has CDR1 LGHNA and CDR2 YNFKEQ. The germline V and J ends were trimmed by 4 bases and 0 bases, with 16 bases remaining between them. The CDR3 loop spans 17 amino acids. The CDR3 loop reads CASSPEGGAYSNQPQHF. In DNA form, the CDR3 reads TGTGCCAGCAGCCCGGAGGGAGGGGCTTATAGCAATCAGCCCCAGCATTTT.

The genes are TRBV5-3 and TRBJ1-4; D is unclear. TRBV5-3 is labeled an ORF, and its function is uncertain. The V end lost 1 base, the J end lost 0 bases, and 4 bases lay between the germline ends. The CDR3 has 14 residues. The CDR3 protein is CARSLTATNEKLFF. DNA of the CDR3: TGTGCCAGAAGCTTGACAGCAACTAATGAAAAACTGTTTTTT.

The chain is built from TRBV6-5 and TRBJ1-6; 8 bases are a match to TRBD1. The V and J ends lost 6 bases and 6 bases, in that order; junction bases with no gene match: 7. This CDR3 region has 15 residues. Germline lookup yields CDR1 MNHEY and CDR2 SVGAGI. CDR3 sequence (DNA): TGTGCCAGCAGGTCAGGGGGCGGAGGTAATTCACCCCTCCACTTT. It is translated as CASRSGGGGNSPLHF.

The rearrangement links TRBV29-1 to TRBJ2-7; a weak D match, TRBD2 (6 bases). V shed 5 bases and J shed 5 bases, with 19 bases lying between them. CDR3 length: 14 amino acids. Looked up from germline, CDR1 is SQVTM and CDR2 is ANQGSEA. As DNA, the CDR3 is TGCAGCGTTTACCCGGGGGATTTCGCTAACGAGCAGTACTTC. It codes for CSVYPGDFANEQYF.